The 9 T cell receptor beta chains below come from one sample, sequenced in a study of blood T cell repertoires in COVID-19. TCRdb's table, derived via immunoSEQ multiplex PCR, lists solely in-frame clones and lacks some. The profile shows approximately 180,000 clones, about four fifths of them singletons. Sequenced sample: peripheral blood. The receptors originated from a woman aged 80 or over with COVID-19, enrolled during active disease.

CDR3 DNA: TGTGCCAGTCAGACAGGGAGGAGGGGGAACACTGAAGCTTTCTTT. It codes for CASQTGRRGNTEAFF. This sequence joins TRBV19 and TRBJ1-1; TRBD1 agrees at 7 bases. V trimming: 8 bases; J trimming: 1 base; junction bases outside the gene matches: 10. The germline V gene encodes CDR1 LNHDA and CDR2 SQIVND (reference sequence). This CDR3 spans 15 amino acids.

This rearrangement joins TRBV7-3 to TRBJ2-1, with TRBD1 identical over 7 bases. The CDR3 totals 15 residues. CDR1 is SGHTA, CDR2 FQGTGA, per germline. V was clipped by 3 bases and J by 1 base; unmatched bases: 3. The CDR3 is CASSFAGGSYNEQFF. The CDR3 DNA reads TGTGCCAGCAGCTTTGCAGGGGGATCCTACAATGAGCAGTTCTTC.

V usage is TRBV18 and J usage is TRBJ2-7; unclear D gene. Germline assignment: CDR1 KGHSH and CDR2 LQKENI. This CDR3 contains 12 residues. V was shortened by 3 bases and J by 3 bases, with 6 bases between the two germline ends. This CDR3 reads CASSPAGYEQYF. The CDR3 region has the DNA TGTGCCAGCTCACCGGCAGGCTACGAGCAGTACTTC.

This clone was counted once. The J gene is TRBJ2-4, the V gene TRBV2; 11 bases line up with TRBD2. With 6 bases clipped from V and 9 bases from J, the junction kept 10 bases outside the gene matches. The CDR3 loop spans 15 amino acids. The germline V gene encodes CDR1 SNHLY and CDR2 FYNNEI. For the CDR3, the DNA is TGTGCCAGCAGCGCGACTAGCGGGACGTCCGGCATTCAGTACTTC. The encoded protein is CASSATSGTSGIQYF.

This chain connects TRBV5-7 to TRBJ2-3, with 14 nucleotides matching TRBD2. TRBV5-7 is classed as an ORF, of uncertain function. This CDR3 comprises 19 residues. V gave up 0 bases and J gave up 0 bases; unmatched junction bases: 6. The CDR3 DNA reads TGTGCCAGCAGCTTGGCCCCGACTAGCGGGAGGGCTAGCACAGATACGCAGTATTTT. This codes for CASSLAPTSGRASTDTQYF.

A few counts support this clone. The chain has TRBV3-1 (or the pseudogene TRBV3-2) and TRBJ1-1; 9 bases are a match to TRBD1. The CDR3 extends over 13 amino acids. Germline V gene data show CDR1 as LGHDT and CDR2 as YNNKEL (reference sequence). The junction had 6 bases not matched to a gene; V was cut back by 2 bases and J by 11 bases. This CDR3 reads CASSQLQGALAFF. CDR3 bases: TGTGCCAGCAGCCAACTACAGGGGGCGCTTGCTTTCTTT.

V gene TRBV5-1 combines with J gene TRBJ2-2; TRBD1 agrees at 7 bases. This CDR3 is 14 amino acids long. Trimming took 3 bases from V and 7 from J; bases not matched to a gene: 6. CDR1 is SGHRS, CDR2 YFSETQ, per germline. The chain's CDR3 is CASSSRQGHGELFF. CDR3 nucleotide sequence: TGCGCCAGCAGCTCTCGACAGGGTCACGGGGAGCTGTTTTTT. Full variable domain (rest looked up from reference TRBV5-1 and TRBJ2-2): KAGVTQTPRYLIKTRGQQVTLSCSPISGHRSVSWYQQTPGQGLQFLFEYFSETQRNKGNFPGRFSGRQFSNSRSEMNVSTLELGDSALYLCASSSRQGHGELFFGEGSRLTVL.

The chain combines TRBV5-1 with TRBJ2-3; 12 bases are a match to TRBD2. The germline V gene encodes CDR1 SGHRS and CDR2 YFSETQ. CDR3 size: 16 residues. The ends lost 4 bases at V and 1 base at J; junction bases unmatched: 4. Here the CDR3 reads CASSRLAGEGTDTQYF. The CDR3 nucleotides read TGCGCCAGCAGCAGACTAGCGGGGGAGGGCACAGATACGCAGTATTTT.

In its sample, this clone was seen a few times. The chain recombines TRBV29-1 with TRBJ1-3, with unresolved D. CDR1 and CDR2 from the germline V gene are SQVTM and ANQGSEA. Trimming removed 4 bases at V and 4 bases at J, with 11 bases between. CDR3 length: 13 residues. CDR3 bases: TGCAGCGTTGTCAACCCGGGAGGAAACACCATATATTTT. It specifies CSVVNPGGNTIYF.